The 32 T cell receptor beta chains presented below share a single source sample, sequenced in a study of T cell responses to AZD1222 COVID-19 vaccine. Measured with immunoSEQ multiplex PCR; TCRdb has only the in-frame clones, and not every one. The repertoire holds 140,000 to 150,000 clones, with more than 70% as singletons. This specimen consisted of peripheral blood, obtained on day 0 of AZD1222 vaccination. The receptors derive from an adult in good health.

The V and J genes are TRBV5-1 and TRBJ2-2, with 7 bases aligning to TRBD2. The CDR3 is made up of 16 amino acids. Per the germline V gene, CDR1 is SGHRS and CDR2 is YFSETQ. V lost 4 bases, J lost 4 bases, and 10 bases stayed unmatched. CDR3 DNA sequence: TGCGCCAGCAGCCCTAGGGGCGGGGGTACCACCGGGGAGCTGTTTTTT. As protein: CASSPRGGGTTGELFF.

The genes are TRBV11-2 and TRBJ2-5; 14 bases line up with TRBD2. Looked up from germline, CDR1 is SGHAT and CDR2 is FQNNGV. The CDR3 runs to 17 residues. The J segment lost 3 bases and the V segment lost 4 bases, leaving 7 bases of the junction unmatched. CDR3: CASSSGTSGGQKETQYF. The CDR3 DNA sequence: TGTGCCAGCAGCTCAGGGACTAGCGGGGGCCAAAAAGAGACCCAGTACTTC. The full variable domain, with the rest looked up from reference TRBV11-2 and TRBJ2-5, is EAGVAQSPRYKIIEKRQSVAFWCNPISGHATLYWYQQILGQGPKLLIQFQNNGVVDDSQLPKDRFSAERLKGVDSTLKIQPAKLEDSAVYLCASSSGTSGGQKETQYFGPGTRLLVL.

This chain links TRBV29-1 with TRBJ1-2; no clear D. Germline CDR1 is SQVTM and CDR2 is ANQGSEA. V was trimmed by 7 bases and J by 7 bases, leaving 13 bases between them. CDR3 length: 11 amino acids. CDR3 in amino acids: CSAVQQAGYTF. In DNA, the CDR3 is TGCAGCGCGGTACAACAAGCTGGCTACACCTTC.

The V call is TRBV6-6, the J call TRBJ1-1, with 10 nucleotides matching TRBD1. Germline V lookup: CDR1 MNHNY, CDR2 SVGAGI (reference sequence). The ends lost 4 bases at V and 3 bases at J; junction bases unmatched: 5. This CDR3 spans 15 amino acids. In DNA form, the CDR3 reads TGTGCCAGCAGTTCCCTGACAGGGGGCCACACTGAAGCTTTCTTT. This encodes CASSSLTGGHTEAFF.

Only one count was recorded for this clone. The chain has TRBV7-2 and TRBJ1-3; D is possibly TRBD1 (5 bases). V gave up 1 base and J gave up 0 bases, with 13 bases separating them. This CDR3 region has 17 residues. The germline V gene encodes CDR1 SGHTA and CDR2 FQGNSA. As DNA, the CDR3 is TGTGCCAGCAGCTTAGTTGGCGGGGGTCTCTCTGGAAACACCATATATTTT. Translating it yields CASSLVGGGLSGNTIYF.

V usage is TRBV5-1 and J usage is TRBJ1-1, with no clear D. The CDR3 contains 14 residues. The germline V gene encodes CDR1 SGHRS and CDR2 YFSETQ. Trimming cost V 7 bases and J 1 base, with 14 bases left between them. CDR3 loop: CASYLGPTNTEAFF. CDR3 coding DNA: TGCGCCAGCTACTTAGGCCCCACGAACACTGAAGCTTTCTTT.

V and J are TRBV24-1 and TRBJ2-3; tentative D call: TRBD2 (6 bases). The CDR3 runs to 13 residues. The germline V and J ends were trimmed by 2 bases and 6 bases, with 8 bases remaining between them. CDR1 and CDR2 (germline): KGHDR, SFDVKD. CDR3 in amino acids: CATSDSGGDTQYF. The DNA for the CDR3 is TGTGCCACCAGTGATTCTGGAGGGGATACGCAGTATTTT.

The V and J genes are TRBV18 and TRBJ1-2; 9 positions agree with TRBD1. Losses at the gene ends were 0 bases for V and 0 bases for J; bases not matched to a gene: 5. The CDR3 consists of 17 residues. Germline CDR1 and CDR2: KGHSH and LQKENI. DNA for the CDR3: TGTGCCAGCTCACCACCGGGACAGGGAAGAGCTAACTATGGCTACACCTTC. The encoded protein is CASSPPGQGRANYGYTF.

The J gene is TRBJ1-2, the V gene TRBV29-1; the D is unclear. V shed 2 bases and J shed 1 base, with 8 bases lying between them. Germline V CDR1 and CDR2: SQVTM, ANQGSEA. The CDR3 runs 13 residues. CDR3 sequence: CSVEKGFNYGYTF. The CDR3 DNA sequence: TGCAGCGTTGAAAAAGGGTTTAACTATGGCTACACCTTC.

The chain uses TRBV7-9 and TRBJ1-4; D is undetermined. The V end lost 5 bases, the J end lost 0 bases, and 10 bases lay between the germline ends. CDR3 length: 15 residues. Germline V CDR1 and CDR2: SEHNR, FQNEAQ (reference sequence). The DNA of the CDR3 is TGTGCCAGCAGCAAAGAAGCCACAACTAATGAAAAACTGTTTTTT. This gives the protein CASSKEATTNEKLFF.

The chain has TRBV28 and TRBJ2-7; 7 bases line up with TRBD1. CDR1 is MDHEN, CDR2 SYDVKM, per germline. With 6 bases clipped from V and 2 bases from J, the junction kept 7 bases outside the gene matches. The CDR3 consists of 14 residues. The CDR3 sequence is CASSPGQAPYEQYF. The CDR3 bases are TGTGCCAGCAGCCCCGGACAGGCCCCCTACGAGCAGTACTTC.

The CDR3 DNA reads as TGTGCCAGCACCTTTAGGAGGGCGGGGGGAAGCCCTACCGAGCAGTACTTC. As protein: CASTFRRAGGSPTEQYF. This chain uses TRBV7-8 with TRBJ2-7, with 8 bases aligning to TRBD2. V dropped 7 bases and J dropped 6; count of bases not matched to a gene: 20. CDR1 and CDR2 from the germline V gene are SGHVS and FQNEAQ. The CDR3 consists of 17 residues. The full variable domain, its missing parts supplied by reference TRBV7-8 and TRBJ2-7, is GAGVSQSPRYKVAKRGQDVALRCDPISGHVSLFWYQQALGQGPEFLTYFQNEAQLDKSGLPSDRFFAERPEGSVSTLKIQRTQQEDSAVYLCASTFRRAGGSPTEQYFGPGTRLTVT.

DNA of the CDR3: TGTGCCAGCAGTTCCCCTGGACAGGGGGCAGGGGAGCAGTACTTC. Protein product: CASSSPGQGAGEQYF. This chain links TRBV28 with TRBJ2-7, with 11 bases lining up with TRBD1. CDR1 MDHEN and CDR2 SYDVKM come from the germline V gene. J gave up 7 bases and V 4 bases, and 9 bases lay outside the gene matches. CDR3 length: 15 amino acids. Looking up the rest from reference TRBV28 and TRBJ2-7 gives the full variable domain: DVKVTQSSRYLVKRTGEKVFLECVQDMDHENMFWYRQDPGLGLRLIYFSYDVKMKEKGDIPEGYSVSREKKERFSLILESASTNQTSMYLCASSSPGQGAGEQYFGPGTRLTVT.

The chain uses TRBV2 and TRBJ1-5, with no clear D. The CDR3 is 15 amino acids. Germline V CDR1 and CDR2: SNHLY, FYNNEI. Trimming shortened V by 2 bases and J by 0 bases, and 8 bases separated the two germline ends. The CDR3 protein is CASSERSVSNQPQHF. The CDR3 DNA sequence: TGTGCCAGCAGTGAACGGTCGGTTAGCAATCAGCCCCAGCATTTT.

The rearrangement joins TRBV6-5 to TRBJ1-2, with D perhaps matching TRBD1 (5 bases). Trimming removed 7 bases from V and 7 bases from J, with 16 bases in between. This CDR3 is built from 13 residues. Germline assignment: CDR1 MNHEY and CDR2 SVGAGI. For the CDR3, the DNA is TGTGCCAGCAAACCTCCCCGAAGGGGTGGCTACACCTTC. Its protein product is CASKPPRRGGYTF.

The V gene is TRBV19, the J gene TRBJ2-1, with 8 positions matching TRBD1. CDR3 size: 15 residues. V trimming: 6 bases; J trimming: 2 bases; junction bases outside the gene matches: 6. Germline loops: CDR1 LNHDA, CDR2 SQIVND (reference sequence). The CDR3 is CASSTDRAPYNEQFF. The CDR3 DNA reads as TGTGCCAGTAGCACGGACAGGGCGCCCTACAATGAGCAGTTCTTC.

This clone was counted only a few times. The chain combines TRBV4-2 with TRBJ2-1, with 7 bases fitting TRBD1. CDR1 and CDR2 (germline): LGHNA, YNFKEQ. The CDR3 has 14 amino acids. V lost 4 bases and J lost 8; bases outside the gene matches: 8. CDR3 protein: CASSRTLQGDEQFF. The CDR3, as DNA: TGTGCCAGCAGCCGAACACTTCAGGGGGATGAGCAGTTCTTC.

This rearrangement joins TRBV27 to TRBJ2-5; TRBD1 matches at 7 bases. The CDR3 covers 15 residues. After removal of 6 bases from V and 5 bases from J, the junction contained 12 bases not matched to a gene. Germline V gene lookup returns CDR1 MNHEY and CDR2 SMNVEV (reference sequence). CDR3 region: CASSYGTDGRETQYF. The CDR3 DNA reads as TGTGCCAGCAGCTATGGGACAGACGGTCGGGAGACCCAGTACTTC.

There are a few counts of this clone. The V gene is TRBV7-2, the J gene TRBJ2-2; the D gene could be TRBD1 or TRBD2 (6 bases each). The germline V and J ends were trimmed by 5 bases and 8 bases, with 15 bases remaining between them. Germline CDR1 SGHTA, CDR2 FQGNSA. This CDR3 is built from 14 residues. CDR3: CASSPRGGRGELFF. CDR3 in DNA: TGTGCCAGCAGCCCCCGAGGGGGGAGGGGGGAGCTGTTTTTT.

This chain joins TRBV4-2 and TRBJ2-7; maybe TRBD2 (5 bases). The germline CDR1 and CDR2 sequences are LGHNA and YNFKEQ. This CDR3 contains 15 residues. V was cut by 1 base and J by 4 bases, with 14 bases left in between. The CDR3 protein is CASSQGGITSYEQYF. In DNA form, the CDR3 reads TGTGCCAGCAGCCAAGGGGGAATTACTAGTTACGAGCAGTACTTC.

J is TRBJ1-3 and V is TRBV28; D uncertain. In germline, CDR1 is MDHEN, CDR2 SYDVKM. V lost 3 bases and J lost 2, with 8 bases in between. CDR3 length: 14 amino acids. As DNA, the CDR3 is TGTGCCAGCAGTTTGGTAGGGACTGGAAACACCATATATTTT. Translation gives CASSLVGTGNTIYF. Full variable domain (missing parts from reference TRBV28 and TRBJ1-3): DVKVTQSSRYLVKRTGEKVFLECVQDMDHENMFWYRQDPGLGLRLIYFSYDVKMKEKGDIPEGYSVSREKKERFSLILESASTNQTSMYLCASSLVGTGNTIYFGEGSWLTVV.

As for this clone: The junction shows a germline mismatch at one end, possibly a read error. V gene TRBV7-7 combines with J gene TRBJ2-2; unclear D gene. Germline V gives CDR1 SSHAT, CDR2 FNYEAQ (reference sequence). The CDR3 contains 13 residues. CDR3 nucleotides: TGTGCTAGCAGCCGGGTTAACACCGGGGAGCTGTTTTTT. It codes for CASSRVNTGELFF.

The sample holds a few counts of this clone. The chain couples TRBV27 to TRBJ2-1; 7 bases agree with TRBD2. Germline CDR1 is MNHEY and CDR2 is SMNVEV (reference sequence). The CDR3 length is 13 residues. J lost 6 bases, V lost 6 bases, and 5 bases had no gene match. CDR3 amino acids: CASRTRLANEQFF. CDR3 nucleotides: TGTGCCAGCAGGACTCGACTAGCCAATGAGCAGTTCTTC.

This clone was picked up a small number of times. The chain is built from TRBV7-8 and TRBJ2-2; D ambiguous. The germline V gene has CDR1 SGHVS and CDR2 FQNEAQ. The CDR3 spans 15 residues. Trimming left V 2 bases short and J 1 base short, with 8 bases between. In DNA, the CDR3 is TGTGCCAGCAGCTTATCGCTCCTGAACACCGGGGAGCTGTTTTTT. Translating gives CASSLSLLNTGELFF.

The chain combines TRBV18 with TRBJ2-6; no clear D gene. Trimming removed 3 bases from V and 0 bases from J, with 15 bases in between. The CDR3 is 18 amino acids. Looked up from germline, CDR1 is KGHSH and CDR2 is LQKENI. The CDR3 protein is CASSPNVAENSGANVLTF. The CDR3 nucleotides read TGTGCCAGCTCACCCAACGTCGCGGAAAACTCTGGGGCCAACGTCCTGACTTTC.

V is TRBV18 and J is TRBJ2-5; D is undetermined. There are 12 residues in the CDR3. Germline CDR1 and CDR2: KGHSH and LQKENI. V was pared by 3 bases and J by 4 bases, with 6 bases between. The CDR3 reads CASSPSGETQYF. CDR3 coding DNA: TGTGCCAGCTCACCCTCCGGAGAGACCCAGTACTTC. Using reference TRBV18 and TRBJ2-5 for the parts outside the CDR3, the full variable domain is NAGVMQNPRHLVRRRGQEARLRCSPMKGHSHVYWYRQLPEEGLKFMVYLQKENIIDESGMPKERFSAEFPKEGPSILRIQQVVRGDSAAYFCASSPSGETQYFGPGTRLLVL.

The rearrangement uses TRBV15 and TRBJ2-7, with D hard to call. V shed 3 bases and J shed 6 bases, with 6 bases lying between them. In germline, CDR1 is LNHNV, CDR2 YYDKDF (reference sequence). CDR3 length: 11 residues. CDR3 coding DNA: TGTGCCACCAGCAGCACCGGCGAGCAGTACTTC. Encoded protein: CATSSTGEQYF.

The chain has TRBV29-1 and TRBJ1-1; D is possibly TRBD1 (6 bases). The V end lost 4 bases, the J end lost 0 bases, and 9 bases lay between the germline ends. The CDR3 is 13 residues long. In germline, CDR1 is SQVTM, CDR2 ANQGSEA. The CDR3 here is CSVGQAMNTEAFF. CDR3 bases: TGCAGCGTTGGACAGGCGATGAACACTGAAGCTTTCTTT.

The chain joins TRBV27 to TRBJ1-4; 8 positions match TRBD1. V shed 6 bases, J shed 4 bases, and the junction held 13 bases outside the gene matches. The CDR3 runs to 17 residues. Germline values: CDR1 MNHEY, CDR2 SMNVEV (reference sequence). This CDR3 reads CASSQPGGSYRNEKLFF. The DNA of the CDR3 is TGTGCCAGCAGCCAGCCAGGGGGCAGCTACCGTAATGAAAAACTGTTTTTT.

The chain carries TRBV28 and TRBJ2-2; D unclear. The CDR3 is 15 amino acids. Germline CDR1 MDHEN, CDR2 SYDVKM. Trimming shortened V by 0 bases and J by 0 bases, and 5 bases separated the two germline ends. The CDR3 reads CASSLWQANTGELFF. In nucleotides, the CDR3 is TGTGCCAGCAGTTTATGGCAGGCGAACACCGGGGAGCTGTTTTTT.

The chain links TRBV12-3 or TRBV12-4 to TRBJ1-3; D is undetermined. Trimming took off 2 bases at V and 12 bases at J, with 11 bases between the two ends. The length of the CDR3 is 12 residues. CDR3 nucleotide sequence: TGTGCCAGCAGTTTATCTTCGGGTTACATATATTTT. Protein sequence: CASSLSSGYIYF.

CDR3 nucleotides: TGTGCCAGCAGCTTACGGGGGCCCCATACGCAGTATTTT. This codes for CASSLRGPHTQYF. The chain recombines TRBV6-2 or TRBV6-3 with TRBJ2-3, with D possibly called TRBD1 or TRBD2 (6 bases each). Deletions cut 6 bases from V and 7 bases from J, with 14 bases between. The CDR3 has 13 amino acids. Germline loops: CDR1 MNHEY, CDR2 SVGEGT.